This T cell receptor beta chain was sequenced during a study of radiotherapy plus CTLA-4 blockade in lung cancer. About the research overall: More than 15% of enrolled patients responded objectively, and more than 25% had disease control.

In the case of this clone: Its antigen is unidentified.

Only in-frame clones appear in the TCRdb table, and some are missing; sequencing was by immunoSEQ multiplex PCR. The data show tens of thousands of clones, around 80% seen once. Study-wide findings and caveats: Dynamics of early blood T cell clones, together with interferon-beta, were reportedly the best predictors of response. Once radiotherapy plus ipilimumab had been given, TCR clones derived from tumor expanded in blood.

The V and J ends lost 4 bases and 4 bases, in that order; junction bases with no gene match: 4. The CDR3 sequence is 13 residues long. Germline values: CDR1 SGHRS, CDR2 YFSETQ. The chain recombines TRBV5-1 with TRBJ1-2; 7 nucleotides agree with TRBD1. The TCR sequence derives from a human donor with non-small cell lung cancer who had stable disease on radiotherapy plus ipilimumab. The input for sequencing was peripheral blood, taken from a patient treated with radiotherapy plus ipilimumab. CDR3 loop: CASSPGQSYGYTF. CDR3 DNA sequence: TGCGCCAGCAGCCCGGGACAGTCCTATGGCTACACCTTC.